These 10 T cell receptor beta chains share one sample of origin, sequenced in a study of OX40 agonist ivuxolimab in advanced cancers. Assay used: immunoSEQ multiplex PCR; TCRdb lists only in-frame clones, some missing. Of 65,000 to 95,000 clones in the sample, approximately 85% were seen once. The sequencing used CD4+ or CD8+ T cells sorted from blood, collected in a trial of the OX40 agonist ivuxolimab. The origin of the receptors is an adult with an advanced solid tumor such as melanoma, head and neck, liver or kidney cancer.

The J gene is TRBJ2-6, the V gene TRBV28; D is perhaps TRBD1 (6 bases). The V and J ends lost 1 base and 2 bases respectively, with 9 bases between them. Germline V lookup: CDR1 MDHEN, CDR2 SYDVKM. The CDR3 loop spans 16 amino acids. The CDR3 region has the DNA TGTGCCAGCAGTTTATCAGGGGAAACTGGGGCCAACGTCCTGACTTTC. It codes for CASSLSGETGANVLTF.

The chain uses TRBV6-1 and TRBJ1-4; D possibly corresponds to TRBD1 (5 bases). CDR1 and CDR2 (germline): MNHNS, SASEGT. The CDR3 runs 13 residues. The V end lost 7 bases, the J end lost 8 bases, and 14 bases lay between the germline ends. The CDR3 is CASIPVWGEKLFF. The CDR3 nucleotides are TGTGCCAGCATCCCCGTGTGGGGGGAAAAACTGTTTTTT.

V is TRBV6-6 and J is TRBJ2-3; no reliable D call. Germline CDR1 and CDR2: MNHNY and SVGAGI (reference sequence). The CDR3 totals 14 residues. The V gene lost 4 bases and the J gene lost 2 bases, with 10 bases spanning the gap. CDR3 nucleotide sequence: TGTGCCAGCAGTTCGCGTAACCCCACAGATACGCAGTATTTT. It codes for CASSSRNPTDTQYF.

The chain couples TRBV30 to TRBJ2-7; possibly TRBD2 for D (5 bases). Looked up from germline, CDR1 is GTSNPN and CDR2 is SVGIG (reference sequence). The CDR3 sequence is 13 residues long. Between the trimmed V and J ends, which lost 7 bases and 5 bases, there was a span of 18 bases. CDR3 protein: CALDRGWADEQYF. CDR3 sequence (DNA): TGTGCCTTGGATCGAGGGTGGGCGGACGAGCAGTACTTC. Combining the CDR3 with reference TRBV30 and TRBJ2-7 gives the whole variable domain SQTIHQWPATLVQPVGSPLSLECTVEGTSNPNLYWYRQAAGRGLQLLFYSVGIGQISSEVPQNLSASRPQDRQFILSSKKLLLSDSGFYLCALDRGWADEQYFGPGTRLTVT.

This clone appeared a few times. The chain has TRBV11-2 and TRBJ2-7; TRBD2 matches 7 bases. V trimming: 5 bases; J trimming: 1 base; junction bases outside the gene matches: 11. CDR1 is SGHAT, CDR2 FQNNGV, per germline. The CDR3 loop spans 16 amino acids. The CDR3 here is CASSPLGGIASYEQYF. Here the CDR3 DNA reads TGTGCCAGCAGCCCCCTCGGGGGGATAGCGTCCTACGAGCAGTACTTC.

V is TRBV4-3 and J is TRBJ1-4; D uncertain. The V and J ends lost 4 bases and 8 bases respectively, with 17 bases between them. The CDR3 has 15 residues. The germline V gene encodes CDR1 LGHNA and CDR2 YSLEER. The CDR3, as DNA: TGCGCCAGCAGCCTCGGCCTGGTGGGAACGGAAAAACTGTTTTTT. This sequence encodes CASSLGLVGTEKLFF.

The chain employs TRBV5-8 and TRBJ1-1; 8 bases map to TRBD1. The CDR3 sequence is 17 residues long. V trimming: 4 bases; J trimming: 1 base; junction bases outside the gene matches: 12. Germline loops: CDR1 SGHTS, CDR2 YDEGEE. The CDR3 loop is CASSLSGQGPWNTEAFF. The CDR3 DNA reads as TGTGCCAGCAGCCTCTCTGGACAGGGACCATGGAACACTGAAGCTTTCTTT. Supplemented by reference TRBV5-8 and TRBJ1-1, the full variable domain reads EAGVTQSPTHLIKTRGQQATLRCSPISGHTSVYWYQQALGLGLQFLLWYDEGEERNRGNFPPRFSGRQFPNYSSELNVNALELEDSALYLCASSLSGQGPWNTEAFFGQGTRLTVV.

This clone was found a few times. This CDR3 reads CASSSPVSYNEQFF. The CDR3 DNA reads as TGTGCCAGCAGCTCCCCCGTCTCCTACAATGAGCAGTTCTTC. The chain combines TRBV7-2 with TRBJ2-1; no clear D gene. Per the germline V gene, CDR1 is SGHTA and CDR2 is FQGNSA. This CDR3 is 14 amino acids long. Trimming removed 4 bases from V and 0 bases from J, with 7 bases in between. Combining the CDR3 with reference TRBV7-2 and TRBJ2-1 gives the whole variable domain GAGVSQSPSNKVTEKGKDVELRCDPISGHTALYWYRQSLGQGLEFLIYFQGNSAPDKSGLPSDRFSAERTGGSVSTLTIQRTQQEDSAVYLCASSSPVSYNEQFFGPGTRLTVL.

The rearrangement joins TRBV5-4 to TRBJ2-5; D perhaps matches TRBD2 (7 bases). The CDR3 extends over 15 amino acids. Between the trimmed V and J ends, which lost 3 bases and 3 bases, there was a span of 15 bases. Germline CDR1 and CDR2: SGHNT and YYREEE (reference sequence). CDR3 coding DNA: TGTGCCAGCAGCTGGGGGAGGGGGGAGAAAGAGACCCAGTACTTC. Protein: CASSWGRGEKETQYF.

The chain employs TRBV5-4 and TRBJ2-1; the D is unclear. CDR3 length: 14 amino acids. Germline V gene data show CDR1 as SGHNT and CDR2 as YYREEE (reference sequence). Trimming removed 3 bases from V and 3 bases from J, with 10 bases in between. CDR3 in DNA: TGTGCCAGCAGCTACCAGGCCAACTACAATGAGCAGTTCTTC. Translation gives CASSYQANYNEQFF. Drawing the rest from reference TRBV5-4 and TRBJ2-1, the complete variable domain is ETGVTQSPTHLIKTRGQQVTLRCSSQSGHNTVSWYQQALGQGPQFIFQYYREEENGRGNFPPRFSGLQFPNYSSELNVNALELDDSALYLCASSYQANYNEQFFGPGTRLTVL.